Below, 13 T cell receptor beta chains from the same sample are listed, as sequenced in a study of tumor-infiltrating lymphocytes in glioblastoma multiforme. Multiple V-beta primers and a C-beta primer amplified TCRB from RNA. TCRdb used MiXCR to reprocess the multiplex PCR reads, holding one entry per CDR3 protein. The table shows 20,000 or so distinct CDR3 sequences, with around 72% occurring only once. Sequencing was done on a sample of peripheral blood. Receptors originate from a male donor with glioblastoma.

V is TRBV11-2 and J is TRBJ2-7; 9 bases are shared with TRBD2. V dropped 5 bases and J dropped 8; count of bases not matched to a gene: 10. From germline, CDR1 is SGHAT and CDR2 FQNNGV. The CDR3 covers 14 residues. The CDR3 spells CASSTFSGRYKQYF. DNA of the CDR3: TGTGCCAGCAGCACCTTTAGCGGGAGATATAAGCAGTACTTC.

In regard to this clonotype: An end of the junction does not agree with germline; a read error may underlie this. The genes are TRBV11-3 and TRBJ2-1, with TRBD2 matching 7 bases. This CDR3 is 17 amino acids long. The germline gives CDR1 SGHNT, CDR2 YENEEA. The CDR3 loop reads CASSLDLSGGAYNEQFF. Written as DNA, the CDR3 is TGTGCCAGTAGCTTAGATCTTTCGGGGGGTGCCTACAATGAGCAGTTCTTC.

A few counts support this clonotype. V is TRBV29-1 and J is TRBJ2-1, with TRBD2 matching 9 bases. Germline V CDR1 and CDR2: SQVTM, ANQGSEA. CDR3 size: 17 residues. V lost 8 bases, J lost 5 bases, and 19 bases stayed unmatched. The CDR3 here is CSSGGGFSGLANNEQFF. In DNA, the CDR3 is TGCAGCTCCGGGGGGGGATTTTCGGGACTAGCTAACAATGAGCAGTTCTTC.

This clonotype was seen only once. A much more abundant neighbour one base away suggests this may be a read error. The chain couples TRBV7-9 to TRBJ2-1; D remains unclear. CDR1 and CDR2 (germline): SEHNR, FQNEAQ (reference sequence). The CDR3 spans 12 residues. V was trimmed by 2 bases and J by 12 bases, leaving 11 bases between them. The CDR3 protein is CASSLMSWGQFF. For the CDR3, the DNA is TGTGCCAGCAGCTTAATGAGCTGGGGGCAGTTCTTC.

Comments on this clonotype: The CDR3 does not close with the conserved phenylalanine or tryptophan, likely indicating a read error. The CDR3: CSVAELPRTEAFY. The CDR3 coding sequence is TGCAGCGTTGCTGAACTGCCGAGGACTGAAGCTTTCTAT. This chain joins TRBV29-1 and TRBJ1-1; D remains unclear. The germline V and J ends were trimmed by 4 bases and 5 bases, with 14 bases remaining between them. The CDR3 runs 13 residues. CDR1 SQVTM and CDR2 ANQGSEA come from the germline V gene.

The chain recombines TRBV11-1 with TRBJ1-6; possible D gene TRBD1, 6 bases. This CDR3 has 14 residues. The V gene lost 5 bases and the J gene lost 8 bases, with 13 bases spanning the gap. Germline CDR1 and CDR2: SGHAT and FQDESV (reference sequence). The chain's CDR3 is CASSPTRGDSPLHF. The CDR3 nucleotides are TGTGCCAGCAGCCCCACCAGGGGCGATTCACCCCTCCACTTT. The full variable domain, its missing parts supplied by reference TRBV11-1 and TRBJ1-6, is EAEVAQSPRYKITEKSQAVAFWCDPISGHATLYWYRQILGQGPELLVQFQDESVVDDSQLPKDRFSAERLKGVDSTLKIQPAELGDSAMYLCASSPTRGDSPLHFGNGTRLTVT.

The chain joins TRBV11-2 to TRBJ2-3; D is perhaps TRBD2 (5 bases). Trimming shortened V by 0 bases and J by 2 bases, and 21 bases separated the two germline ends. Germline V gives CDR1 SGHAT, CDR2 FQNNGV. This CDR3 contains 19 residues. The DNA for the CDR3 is TGTGCCAGCAGCTTAGATACGCTATCGGGGTACCCTATCACAGATACGCAGTATTTT. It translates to CASSLDTLSGYPITDTQYF.

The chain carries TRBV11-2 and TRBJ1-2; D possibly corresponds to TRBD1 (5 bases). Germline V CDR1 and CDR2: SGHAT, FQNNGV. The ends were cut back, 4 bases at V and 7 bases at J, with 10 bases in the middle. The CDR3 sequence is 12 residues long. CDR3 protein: CASSSGGGGYTF. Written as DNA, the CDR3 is TGTGCCAGCAGCTCGGGGGGGGGTGGCTACACCTTC.

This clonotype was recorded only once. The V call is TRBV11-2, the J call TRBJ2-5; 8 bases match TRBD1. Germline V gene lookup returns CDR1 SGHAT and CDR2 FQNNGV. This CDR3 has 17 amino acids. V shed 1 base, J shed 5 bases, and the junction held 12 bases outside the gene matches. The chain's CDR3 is CASSLVLDRVPEETQYF. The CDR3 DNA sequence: TGTGCCAGCAGCTTAGTTTTGGACAGGGTTCCCGAGGAGACCCAGTACTTC.

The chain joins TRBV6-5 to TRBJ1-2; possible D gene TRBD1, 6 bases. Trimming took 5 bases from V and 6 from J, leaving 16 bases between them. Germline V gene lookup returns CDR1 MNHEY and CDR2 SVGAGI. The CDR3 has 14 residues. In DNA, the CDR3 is TGTGCCAGCAGTCCTACAGGGAGTTATCATGGCTACACCTTC. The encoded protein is CASSPTGSYHGYTF.

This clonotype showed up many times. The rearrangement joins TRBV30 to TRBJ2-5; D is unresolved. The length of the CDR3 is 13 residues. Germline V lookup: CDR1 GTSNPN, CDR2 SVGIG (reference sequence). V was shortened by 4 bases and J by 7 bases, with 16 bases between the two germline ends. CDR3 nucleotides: TGTGCCTGGACTGCCCAGGCCGGTGTGACCCAGTACTTC. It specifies CAWTAQAGVTQYF. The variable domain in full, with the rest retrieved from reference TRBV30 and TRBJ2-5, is SQTIHQWPATLVQPVGSPLSLECTVEGTSNPNLYWYRQAAGRGLQLLFYSVGIGQISSEVPQNLSASRPQDRQFILSSKKLLLSDSGFYLCAWTAQAGVTQYFGPGTRLLVL.

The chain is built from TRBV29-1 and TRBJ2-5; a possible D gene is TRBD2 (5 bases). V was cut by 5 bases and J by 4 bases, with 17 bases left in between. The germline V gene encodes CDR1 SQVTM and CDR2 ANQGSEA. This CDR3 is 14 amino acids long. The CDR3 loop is CSVRGKESIETQYF. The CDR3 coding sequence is TGCAGCGTTCGAGGGAAGGAGTCGATAGAGACCCAGTACTTC.

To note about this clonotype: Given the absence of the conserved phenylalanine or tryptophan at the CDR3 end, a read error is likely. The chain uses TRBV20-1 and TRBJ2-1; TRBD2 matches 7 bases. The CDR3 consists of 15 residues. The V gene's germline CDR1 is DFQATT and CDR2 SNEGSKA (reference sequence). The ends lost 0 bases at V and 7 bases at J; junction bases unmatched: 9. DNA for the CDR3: TGCAGTGCTAGAGAGCGCCGCGGGAGTCTGAATGAGCAGTTCTTA. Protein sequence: CSARERRGSLNEQFL.